A single T cell receptor beta chain is shown here with its context. The antigen is undetermined. This sample holds PBMCs from less than 11 ml fresh peripheral blood. The data derive from a study of T cells in Graves' hyperthyroidism and ophthalmopathy. Study summary: The blood sample was taken at first diagnosis, before treatment began.

The ends were cut back, 3 bases at V and 0 bases at J, with 8 bases in the middle. The germline gives CDR1 SGHTA, CDR2 FQGNSA. The length of the CDR3 is 14 residues. Findings and caveats of the study: Most clonotypes expanded in thyroid above 0.001 were likewise present in blood.

TCR beta CDR3 regions were amplified from RNA. The HTBI primer set served for first-round RT-PCR of the TCR CDR3. Using its own MiXCR run on the multiplex PCR reads, TCRdb lists one record per CDR3 protein. The data show about 840,000 distinct CDR3 sequences, with more than 30% seen just once and about 8.9% held by the top ten. The chain employs TRBV7-2 and TRBJ1-1; no definite D call. Sequencing used blood. This sequence originates from a man between 18 and 35 years old with Graves' hyperthyroidism. The DNA of the CDR3 is TGTGCCAGCAGCTTTATTCGACTGAACACTGAAGCTTTCTTT. Its translation: CASSFIRLNTEAFF.